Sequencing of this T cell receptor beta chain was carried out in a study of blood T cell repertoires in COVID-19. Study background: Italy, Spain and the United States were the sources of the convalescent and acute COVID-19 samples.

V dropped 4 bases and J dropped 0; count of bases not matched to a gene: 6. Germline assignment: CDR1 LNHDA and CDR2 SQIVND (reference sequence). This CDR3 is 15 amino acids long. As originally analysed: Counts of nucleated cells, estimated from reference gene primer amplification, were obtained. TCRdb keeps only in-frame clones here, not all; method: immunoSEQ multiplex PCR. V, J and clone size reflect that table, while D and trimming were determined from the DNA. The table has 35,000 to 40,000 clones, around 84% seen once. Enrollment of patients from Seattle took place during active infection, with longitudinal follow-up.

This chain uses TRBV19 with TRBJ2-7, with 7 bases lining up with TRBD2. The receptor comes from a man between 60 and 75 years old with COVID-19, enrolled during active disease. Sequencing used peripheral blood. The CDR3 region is CASSREAGSSYEQYF. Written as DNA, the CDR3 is TGTGCCAGTAGTAGAGAAGCGGGGAGCTCCTACGAGCAGTACTTC.